The 25 T cell receptor beta chains in this list originate from one sample, sequenced in a study of tissue T cells after allogeneic stem cell transplantation. Stated time point: mouse harvest day 14 after allogeneic transplant. Tail vein injection delivered 10^7 T-cell-depleted bone marrow cells and 10^6 splenic CD5+ T cells. Here immunoSEQ multiplex PCR was the method, and the copy in TCRdb shows in-frame clones only, minus some. Of several thousand clones listed, 45% to 50% are singletons. The sample taken for sequencing was gut tissue. These receptors were obtained from a female BALB/c mouse given C57BL/6 T cells with graft-versus-host disease after an allogeneic hematopoietic cell transplant.

This clone was seen a handful of times. Here the gene names and germline are mouse. The read ends 1 residue shy of where the CDR3 ends; the end is completed using the germline J gene. This chain connects TRBV23 to TRBJ2-1; the table calls TRBD2, which could not be checked here. The CDR3 is 17 residues long. Germline CDR1 is KGHTA and CDR2 is FQNQQP. The CDR3 loop is CSSSQSDWGGNYAEQFF. Incomplete CDR3 DNA: TGCTCCAGCAGTCAATCGGACTGGGGGGGCAACTATGCTGAGCAGTTC.

Notes on this clone: Gene labels here are mouse ones. The sequence runs out 1 residue before the end of the CDR3; the remainder is reconstructed from the germline J gene. V usage is TRBV26 and J usage is TRBJ2-4; D is unresolved. The CDR3 has 13 amino acids. The V and J ends lost 3 bases and 7 bases respectively, with 11 bases between them. Germline loops: CDR1 KGHPV, CDR2 FQNQEV (reference sequence). CDR3 bases read: TGTGCCAGCAGTCTACTAACTGTGGACACCTTGTAC. Amino acid sequence: CASSLLTVDTLY. The complete CDR3 sequence is CASSLLTVDTLYF.

Only a few counts were recorded for this clone. These gene names are mouse names. Read coverage stops 1 residue before the CDR3 terminus; the germline J gene supplies the remainder. V and J are TRBV3 and TRBJ2-7; D possibly corresponds to TRBD2 (5 bases). Germline V gene lookup returns CDR1 SNHLY and CDR2 FYNGKV (reference sequence). The CDR3 totals 13 residues. V was shortened by 6 bases and J by 0 bases, with 9 bases between the two germline ends. The CDR3 bases that were read are TGTGCCAGCAGGGACTTCAGCTCCTATGAACAGTAC. Translation gives CASRDFSSYEQY. The entire CDR3 protein reads CASRDFSSYEQYF.

Regarding this clone: Gene names are mouse gene names. The read is 1 residue too short to cover the CDR3 end, so that end is filled in from the germline J gene. The genes are TRBV3 and TRBJ2-7, with 8 bases identical to TRBD2. After removal of 1 base from V and 0 bases from J, the junction contained 2 bases not matched to a gene. The length of the CDR3 is 15 residues. Germline V lookup: CDR1 SNHLY, CDR2 FYNGKV (reference sequence). The CDR3 protein is CASSLVWGVSYEQYF. CDR3 DNA, as far as it was read: TGTGCCAGCAGCTTAGTCTGGGGGGTCTCCTATGAACAGTAC. The full variable domain, its missing parts supplied by reference TRBV3 and TRBJ2-7, is GPKVLQIPSHQIIDMGQMVTLNCDPVSNHLYFYWYKQILGQQMEFLVNFYNGKVMEKSKLFKDQFSVERPDGSYFTLKIQPTALEDSAVYFCASSLVWGVSYEQYFGPGTRLTVL.

On this clone: Mouse gene names and germline throughout. The read halts 1 residue ahead of the CDR3 end, with the missing end drawn from the germline J gene. V and J are TRBV26 and TRBJ1-4; D is ambiguous. V gave up 4 bases and J gave up 4 bases, with 4 bases separating them. The CDR3 has 12 residues. Germline V lookup: CDR1 KGHPV, CDR2 FQNQEV (reference sequence). CDR3 residues: CASSRGNERLFF. The part of the CDR3 DNA that was read is TGTGCCAGCAGTCGAGGCAACGAAAGATTATTT.

To note about this clone: Mouse names are used for the genes. The read stops 1 residue short of the end of the CDR3; the missing end is completed from the germline J gene. The chain has TRBV26 and TRBJ1-1; D gene uncertain. The CDR3 is 12 amino acids. Trimming took 3 bases from V and 2 from J, leaving 4 bases between them. Per the germline V gene, CDR1 is KGHPV and CDR2 is FQNQEV (reference sequence). Here the CDR3 reads CASSLINTEVFF. The CDR3 DNA, read in part, is TGTGCCAGCAGTCTAATCAACACAGAAGTCTTC.

Regarding this clone: Gene names are the mouse ones. The read gets to within 1 residue of the CDR3 end, and the germline J gene fills in the rest. The chain recombines TRBV5 with TRBJ1-4, with D perhaps TRBD1 (6 bases). V gave up 0 bases and J gave up 5 bases, with 10 bases separating them. This CDR3 has 15 residues. Germline V gene sequence: CDR1 LGHNA, CDR2 YNLKQL (reference sequence). CDR3 bases read: TGTGCCAGCAGCCAAGAACGGGGGCGGAACGAAAGATTATTT. Amino acid sequence: CASSQERGRNERLF. The full CDR3 sequence reads CASSQERGRNERLFF.

This clone was recorded a few times. Germline and genes: mouse. With the read ending 1 residue before the CDR3 end, the germline J gene is used to fill in that end. J is TRBJ2-7 and V is TRBV3, with 7 bases aligning to TRBD1. The CDR3 sequence is 16 residues long. CDR1 is SNHLY and CDR2 is FYNGKV in the germline V gene (reference sequence). J gave up 2 bases and V 4 bases, and 11 bases lay outside the gene matches. The chain's CDR3 is CASSSTLPGQPYEQYF. The DNA read from the CDR3 is TGTGCCAGCAGCTCTACCCTTCCGGGACAGCCCTATGAACAGTAC.

In the case of this clone: Gene names refer to mouse genes. The CDR3 end is not reached by the read, which stops 1 residue before it; the germline J gene fills it in. This chain links TRBV1 with TRBJ1-1; D is ambiguous. The length of the CDR3 is 14 residues. Germline assignment: CDR1 NSQYPW and CDR2 LRSPGD (reference sequence). The ends were cut back, 4 bases at V and 0 bases at J, with 9 bases in the middle. CDR3 residues: CTCSDRDANTEVFF. CDR3 DNA (partial): TGCACCTGCAGTGACCGGGATGCAAACACAGAAGTCTTC. Full variable domain (remainder filled in from reference TRBV1 and TRBJ1-1): VTLLEQNPRWRLVPRGQAVNLRCILKNSQYPWMSWYQQDLQKQLQWLFTLRSPGDKEVKSLPGADYLATRVTDTELRLQVANMSQGRTLYCTCSDRDANTEVFFGKGTRLTVV.

Concerning this clone itself: Gene names and germline match the mouse. From the germline J gene comes the end of the CDR3, since the read stops 1 residue before it. The chain joins TRBV31 to TRBJ1-5; 10 bases map to TRBD1. This CDR3 region has 14 residues. CDR1 and CDR2 from the germline V gene are GKSSPN and SITVG. Germline trimming cut 1 base from V and 7 bases from J; bases unmatched to any gene: 4. The part of the CDR3 DNA that was read is TGTGCCTGGAGTCCGACAGGGGGCGGACAGGCTCCGCTT. Its protein is CAWSPTGGGQAPL. The full CDR3 sequence reads CAWSPTGGGQAPLF.

Comments on this clone: Each gene name is a mouse one. The read is 1 residue too short to cover the CDR3 end, so that end is filled in from the germline J gene. V gene TRBV26 combines with J gene TRBJ2-5, with D perhaps matching TRBD2 (6 bases). The V end lost 4 bases, the J end lost 3 bases, and 8 bases lay between the germline ends. CDR3 size: 13 residues. Germline V gene lookup returns CDR1 KGHPV and CDR2 FQNQEV (reference sequence). The sequenced CDR3 bases are TGTGCCAGCAGTCAGGGACTTCAAGACACCCAGTAC. This codes for CASSQGLQDTQY. The CDR3 in full is CASSQGLQDTQYF. The entire variable domain, with the rest obtained from reference TRBV26 and TRBJ2-5, is as follows: NSKVIQTPRYLVKGQGQKAKMRCIPEKGHPVVFWYQQNKNNEFKFLINFQNQEVLQQIDMTEKRFSAECPSNSPCSLEIQSSEAGDSALYLCASSQGLQDTQYFGPGTRLLVL.

Of note for this clone: Mouse names are used for the genes. The read comes to an end 1 residue before the CDR3 does, leaving the germline J gene to fill in the end. This rearrangement joins TRBV3 to TRBJ1-1, with D possibly matching TRBD1 (6 bases). The CDR3 totals 14 residues. In germline, CDR1 is SNHLY, CDR2 FYNGKV (reference sequence). Trimming took 4 bases from V and 1 from J, leaving 10 bases between them. CDR3: CASSSRDKNTEVFF. Partial CDR3 DNA: TGTGCCAGCAGCTCCCGGGACAAAAACACAGAAGTCTTC.

Sample share makes this clone large. These gene names are mouse names. The CDR3 end is not reached by the read, which stops 1 residue before it; the germline J gene fills it in. The chain combines TRBV1 with TRBJ2-7; the D gene is possibly TRBD2 (6 bases). The V end was cut by 0 bases, the J end by 4 bases, with 7 bases between. This CDR3 spans 13 amino acids. CDR1 is NSQYPW and CDR2 is LRSPGD in the germline V gene (reference sequence). The part of the CDR3 DNA that was read is TGCACCTGCAGTGCAGATACTGGGTATGAACAGTAC. Protein product: CTCSADTGYEQY. The entire CDR3 protein is CTCSADTGYEQYF.

On this clone itself: Gene names denote mouse genes. The read ends 1 residue shy of where the CDR3 ends; the end is completed using the germline J gene. This sequence joins TRBV26 and TRBJ1-1; tentative D call: TRBD1 (5 bases). Germline CDR1 is KGHPV and CDR2 is FQNQEV (reference sequence). Trimming took off 4 bases at V and 0 bases at J, with 6 bases between the two ends. This CDR3 comprises 13 residues. This CDR3 reads CASSRGQNTEVFF. Incomplete CDR3 DNA: TGTGCCAGCAGTCGGGGACAGAACACAGAAGTCTTC.

A remark on this clone: Each gene name is a mouse one. The observed sequence ends 1 residue before the CDR3 terminus, with the missing tail filled in from the germline J gene. The rearrangement uses TRBV3 and TRBJ2-5; 9 nucleotides line up with TRBD2. CDR1 and CDR2 from the germline V gene are SNHLY and FYNGKV (reference sequence). The CDR3 covers 15 residues. V shed 5 bases, J shed 2 bases, and the junction held 5 bases outside the gene matches. Here the CDR3 reads CASSQDWGLQDTQYF. CDR3 bases read: TGTGCCAGCAGCCAGGACTGGGGTCTCCAAGACACCCAGTAC.

This clone is categorized as medium-sized. Gene names refer to mouse genes. Read sequence stops 1 residue before the CDR3 end, and the germline J gene provides the missing end. The chain combines TRBV5 with TRBJ2-7; 10 positions agree with TRBD1. CDR3 length: 15 amino acids. In germline, CDR1 is LGHNA, CDR2 YNLKQL (reference sequence). Trimming at V came to 0 bases and at J to 6 bases, leaving 5 bases not matched to a gene. CDR3 DNA, as far as it was read: TGTGCCAGCAGCCAAGAGTGGGACAGGGGATTTGAACAGTAC. Translating gives CASSQEWDRGFEQY. The CDR3, in full, reads CASSQEWDRGFEQYF.

In regard to this clone: Genes here carry mouse names. Read data end 1 residue before the CDR3 end; the end is taken from the germline J gene. This chain uses TRBV13-2 with TRBJ2-5, with 9 bases that match TRBD2. The CDR3 totals 14 residues. Trimming removed 3 bases from V and 1 base from J; junction bases left unmatched: 0. Germline V gene sequence: CDR1 NNHNN, CDR2 SYGAGS (reference sequence). This CDR3 is CASGGTGDQDTQYF. The CDR3 DNA, read in part, is TGTGCCAGCGGTGGGACTGGGGACCAAGACACCCAGTAC.

The sample holds a few counts of this clone. All gene names here are mouse names. The read halts 1 residue ahead of the CDR3 end, with the missing end drawn from the germline J gene. The V call is TRBV16, the J call TRBJ2-5, with a tentative D call TRBD2 (6 bases). Germline CDR1 and CDR2: SGHSA and FRNQAP. The CDR3 consists of 14 residues. V was cut by 0 bases and J by 2 bases, with 6 bases left in between. Partial CDR3 DNA: TGTGCAAGCAGCTTAGATGGGGGCCAAGACACCCAGTAC. Translation: CASSLDGGQDTQY. The full CDR3 sequence reads CASSLDGGQDTQYF.

This clone has just a few counts. Gene names are mouse gene names. The CDR3 end lies 1 residue beyond the end of the read and is filled in from the germline J gene. V and J are TRBV13-1 and TRBJ2-7; D may be TRBD1 (6 bases). V lost 2 bases and J 2 bases, leaving 8 bases between the germline ends. Germline V CDR1 and CDR2: NSHNY, SYGAGN. CDR3 length: 13 residues. The DNA read from the CDR3 is TGTGCCAGCAGTGAGGGGACAACCTATGAACAGTAC. Protein: CASSEGTTYEQY. The complete CDR3 protein is CASSEGTTYEQYF.

This clone turned up a few times. Genes and germline are mouse. The read halts 1 residue ahead of the CDR3 end, with the missing end drawn from the germline J gene. The chain joins TRBV12-1 to TRBJ1-2; 7 bases map to TRBD1. The V gene end was trimmed by 2 bases and the J gene end by 4 bases; junction bases not matched to a gene: 6. Germline V gene sequence: CDR1 SGHSN, CDR2 HYEKVE. This CDR3 has 14 amino acids. This CDR3 reads CASSPLTGLSDYTF. The sequenced CDR3 bases are TGTGCCAGCTCTCCCCTGACAGGGCTCTCCGACTACACC.

On this clone itself: Each gene name is a mouse one. The read comes to an end 1 residue before the CDR3 does, leaving the germline J gene to fill in the end. The chain couples TRBV1 to TRBJ2-3; 9 bases are a match to TRBD2. The J segment lost 3 bases and the V segment lost 2 bases, leaving 3 bases of the junction unmatched. The CDR3 totals 15 residues. CDR1 NSQYPW and CDR2 LRSPGD come from the germline V gene (reference sequence). CDR3 in amino acids: CTCSAPLGGAETLYF. The CDR3 bases that were read are TGCACCTGCAGTGCACCCCTGGGGGGGGCAGAAACGCTGTAT.

This clone was counted between two and nine times. The genes are named according to mouse. The missing CDR3 end, 1 residue past where the read stops, is filled in from the germline J gene. This chain connects TRBV26 to TRBJ1-1, with a possible D match to TRBD1 (5 bases). There are 16 residues in the CDR3. Germline lookup yields CDR1 KGHPV and CDR2 FQNQEV (reference sequence). Trimming pared 0 bases from V and 1 base from J, leaving 12 bases between. CDR3 DNA, as far as it was read: TGTGCCAGCAGTCTGTCAAGGGGCGCGGGGAACACAGAAGTCTTC. It specifies CASSLSRGAGNTEVF. The complete CDR3 sequence is CASSLSRGAGNTEVFF.

As regards this clone: Germline and genes: mouse. The read falls 1 residue short of the CDR3 end, and the missing part is taken from the germline J gene. The rearrangement links TRBV16 to TRBJ2-3; D is unresolved. Trimming cost V 2 bases and J 0 bases, with 6 bases left between them. The CDR3 runs 14 residues. Per germline, CDR1 SGHSA and CDR2 FRNQAP. The CDR3 bases that were read are TGTGCAAGCAGCTTAACAACTAGTGCAGAAACGCTGTAT. Residues: CASSLTTSAETLY. The full CDR3 protein reads CASSLTTSAETLYF.

The sample holds a few counts of this clone. The gene names given are mouse names. The read comes to an end 1 residue before the CDR3 does, leaving the germline J gene to fill in the end. This chain joins TRBV16 and TRBJ2-1; 8 bases line up with TRBD1. The CDR3 loop spans 15 amino acids. With 1 base clipped from V and 1 base from J, the junction kept 0 bases outside the gene matches. The germline CDR1 and CDR2 sequences are SGHSA and FRNQAP. Partial CDR3 DNA: TGTGCAAGCAGCTTAGGACAGGGGAACTATGCTGAGCAGTTC. The encoded protein is CASSLGQGNYAEQF. The whole CDR3 sequence reads CASSLGQGNYAEQFF.

Concerning this clone: Gene names are mouse gene names. The read ends 1 residue early relative to the CDR3; the germline J gene fills the gap. The V call is TRBV12-1, the J call TRBJ2-2; 8 nucleotides agree with TRBD2. CDR1 is SGHSN, CDR2 HYEKVE, per germline. The CDR3 consists of 15 residues. With V trimmed by 2 bases and J by 0 bases, 1 base remained unmatched. Incomplete CDR3 DNA: TGTGCCAGCTCTCGACTGGGGACAAACACCGGGCAGCTCTAC. Its protein is CASSRLGTNTGQLY. The CDR3 in its entirety is CASSRLGTNTGQLYF.